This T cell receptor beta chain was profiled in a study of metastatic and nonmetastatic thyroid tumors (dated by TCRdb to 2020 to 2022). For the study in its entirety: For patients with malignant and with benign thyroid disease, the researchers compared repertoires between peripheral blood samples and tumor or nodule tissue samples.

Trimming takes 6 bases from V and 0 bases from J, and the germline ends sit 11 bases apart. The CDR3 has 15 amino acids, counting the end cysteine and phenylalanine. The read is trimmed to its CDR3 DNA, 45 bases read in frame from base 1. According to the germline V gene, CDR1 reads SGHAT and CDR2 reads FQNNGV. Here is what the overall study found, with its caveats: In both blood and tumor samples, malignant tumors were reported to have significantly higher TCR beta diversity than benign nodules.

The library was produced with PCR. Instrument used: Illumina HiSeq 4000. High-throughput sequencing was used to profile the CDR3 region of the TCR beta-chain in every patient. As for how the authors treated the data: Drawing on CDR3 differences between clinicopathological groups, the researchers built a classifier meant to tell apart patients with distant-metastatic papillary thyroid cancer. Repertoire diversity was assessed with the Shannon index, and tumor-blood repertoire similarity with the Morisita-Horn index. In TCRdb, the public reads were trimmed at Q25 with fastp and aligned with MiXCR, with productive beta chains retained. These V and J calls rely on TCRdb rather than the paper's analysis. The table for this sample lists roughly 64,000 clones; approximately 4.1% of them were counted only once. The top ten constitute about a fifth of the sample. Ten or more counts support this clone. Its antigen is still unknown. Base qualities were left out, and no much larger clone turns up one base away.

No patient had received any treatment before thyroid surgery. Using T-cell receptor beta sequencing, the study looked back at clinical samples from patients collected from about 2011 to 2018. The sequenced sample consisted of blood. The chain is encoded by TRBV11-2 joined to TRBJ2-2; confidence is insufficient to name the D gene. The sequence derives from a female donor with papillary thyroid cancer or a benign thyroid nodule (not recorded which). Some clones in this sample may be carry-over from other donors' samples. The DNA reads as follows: TGTGCCAGCAGAAAACAGACCACGAACACCGGGGAGCTGTTTTTT. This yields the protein CASRKQTTNTGELFF.